This T cell receptor beta chain was sequenced for a study of breast tumors, draining lymph nodes, adjacent tissues. J gave up 10 bases and V 4 bases, and 2 bases lay outside the gene matches. Germline CDR1 and CDR2: SNHLY and FYNNEI. This CDR3 is 12 amino acids long. Axillary draining lymph nodes of breast cancer patients supplied the node samples. TCRdb redid the calling of the multiplex PCR reads with MiXCR, one entry per CDR3 protein. The table records 150,000 to 200,000 distinct CDR3 sequences, roughly a third of them present only once. Of note for this clonotype: What it binds is unknown.

Broader study findings: Tumor TCR diversity was below lymph nodes but above nontumor tissue. Data only fit, rather than demonstrated, lymph node origin of most tumor T cells. Compared with basal-like, luminal-like tumors shared significantly more repertoire with nontumor tissue. Findings are consistent with lymph node origin and intratumoral expansion of most tumor T cells.

The chain joins TRBV2 to TRBJ1-3; 9 bases map to TRBD1. Sequencing was carried out using axillary lymph node tissue. This sequence originates from a female donor with breast cancer. Some clones in this sample may be carry-over from other donors' samples. The CDR3 loop is CASSGDRATIYF. Here the CDR3 DNA reads TGTGCCAGCAGTGGGGACAGGGCAACCATATATTTT.